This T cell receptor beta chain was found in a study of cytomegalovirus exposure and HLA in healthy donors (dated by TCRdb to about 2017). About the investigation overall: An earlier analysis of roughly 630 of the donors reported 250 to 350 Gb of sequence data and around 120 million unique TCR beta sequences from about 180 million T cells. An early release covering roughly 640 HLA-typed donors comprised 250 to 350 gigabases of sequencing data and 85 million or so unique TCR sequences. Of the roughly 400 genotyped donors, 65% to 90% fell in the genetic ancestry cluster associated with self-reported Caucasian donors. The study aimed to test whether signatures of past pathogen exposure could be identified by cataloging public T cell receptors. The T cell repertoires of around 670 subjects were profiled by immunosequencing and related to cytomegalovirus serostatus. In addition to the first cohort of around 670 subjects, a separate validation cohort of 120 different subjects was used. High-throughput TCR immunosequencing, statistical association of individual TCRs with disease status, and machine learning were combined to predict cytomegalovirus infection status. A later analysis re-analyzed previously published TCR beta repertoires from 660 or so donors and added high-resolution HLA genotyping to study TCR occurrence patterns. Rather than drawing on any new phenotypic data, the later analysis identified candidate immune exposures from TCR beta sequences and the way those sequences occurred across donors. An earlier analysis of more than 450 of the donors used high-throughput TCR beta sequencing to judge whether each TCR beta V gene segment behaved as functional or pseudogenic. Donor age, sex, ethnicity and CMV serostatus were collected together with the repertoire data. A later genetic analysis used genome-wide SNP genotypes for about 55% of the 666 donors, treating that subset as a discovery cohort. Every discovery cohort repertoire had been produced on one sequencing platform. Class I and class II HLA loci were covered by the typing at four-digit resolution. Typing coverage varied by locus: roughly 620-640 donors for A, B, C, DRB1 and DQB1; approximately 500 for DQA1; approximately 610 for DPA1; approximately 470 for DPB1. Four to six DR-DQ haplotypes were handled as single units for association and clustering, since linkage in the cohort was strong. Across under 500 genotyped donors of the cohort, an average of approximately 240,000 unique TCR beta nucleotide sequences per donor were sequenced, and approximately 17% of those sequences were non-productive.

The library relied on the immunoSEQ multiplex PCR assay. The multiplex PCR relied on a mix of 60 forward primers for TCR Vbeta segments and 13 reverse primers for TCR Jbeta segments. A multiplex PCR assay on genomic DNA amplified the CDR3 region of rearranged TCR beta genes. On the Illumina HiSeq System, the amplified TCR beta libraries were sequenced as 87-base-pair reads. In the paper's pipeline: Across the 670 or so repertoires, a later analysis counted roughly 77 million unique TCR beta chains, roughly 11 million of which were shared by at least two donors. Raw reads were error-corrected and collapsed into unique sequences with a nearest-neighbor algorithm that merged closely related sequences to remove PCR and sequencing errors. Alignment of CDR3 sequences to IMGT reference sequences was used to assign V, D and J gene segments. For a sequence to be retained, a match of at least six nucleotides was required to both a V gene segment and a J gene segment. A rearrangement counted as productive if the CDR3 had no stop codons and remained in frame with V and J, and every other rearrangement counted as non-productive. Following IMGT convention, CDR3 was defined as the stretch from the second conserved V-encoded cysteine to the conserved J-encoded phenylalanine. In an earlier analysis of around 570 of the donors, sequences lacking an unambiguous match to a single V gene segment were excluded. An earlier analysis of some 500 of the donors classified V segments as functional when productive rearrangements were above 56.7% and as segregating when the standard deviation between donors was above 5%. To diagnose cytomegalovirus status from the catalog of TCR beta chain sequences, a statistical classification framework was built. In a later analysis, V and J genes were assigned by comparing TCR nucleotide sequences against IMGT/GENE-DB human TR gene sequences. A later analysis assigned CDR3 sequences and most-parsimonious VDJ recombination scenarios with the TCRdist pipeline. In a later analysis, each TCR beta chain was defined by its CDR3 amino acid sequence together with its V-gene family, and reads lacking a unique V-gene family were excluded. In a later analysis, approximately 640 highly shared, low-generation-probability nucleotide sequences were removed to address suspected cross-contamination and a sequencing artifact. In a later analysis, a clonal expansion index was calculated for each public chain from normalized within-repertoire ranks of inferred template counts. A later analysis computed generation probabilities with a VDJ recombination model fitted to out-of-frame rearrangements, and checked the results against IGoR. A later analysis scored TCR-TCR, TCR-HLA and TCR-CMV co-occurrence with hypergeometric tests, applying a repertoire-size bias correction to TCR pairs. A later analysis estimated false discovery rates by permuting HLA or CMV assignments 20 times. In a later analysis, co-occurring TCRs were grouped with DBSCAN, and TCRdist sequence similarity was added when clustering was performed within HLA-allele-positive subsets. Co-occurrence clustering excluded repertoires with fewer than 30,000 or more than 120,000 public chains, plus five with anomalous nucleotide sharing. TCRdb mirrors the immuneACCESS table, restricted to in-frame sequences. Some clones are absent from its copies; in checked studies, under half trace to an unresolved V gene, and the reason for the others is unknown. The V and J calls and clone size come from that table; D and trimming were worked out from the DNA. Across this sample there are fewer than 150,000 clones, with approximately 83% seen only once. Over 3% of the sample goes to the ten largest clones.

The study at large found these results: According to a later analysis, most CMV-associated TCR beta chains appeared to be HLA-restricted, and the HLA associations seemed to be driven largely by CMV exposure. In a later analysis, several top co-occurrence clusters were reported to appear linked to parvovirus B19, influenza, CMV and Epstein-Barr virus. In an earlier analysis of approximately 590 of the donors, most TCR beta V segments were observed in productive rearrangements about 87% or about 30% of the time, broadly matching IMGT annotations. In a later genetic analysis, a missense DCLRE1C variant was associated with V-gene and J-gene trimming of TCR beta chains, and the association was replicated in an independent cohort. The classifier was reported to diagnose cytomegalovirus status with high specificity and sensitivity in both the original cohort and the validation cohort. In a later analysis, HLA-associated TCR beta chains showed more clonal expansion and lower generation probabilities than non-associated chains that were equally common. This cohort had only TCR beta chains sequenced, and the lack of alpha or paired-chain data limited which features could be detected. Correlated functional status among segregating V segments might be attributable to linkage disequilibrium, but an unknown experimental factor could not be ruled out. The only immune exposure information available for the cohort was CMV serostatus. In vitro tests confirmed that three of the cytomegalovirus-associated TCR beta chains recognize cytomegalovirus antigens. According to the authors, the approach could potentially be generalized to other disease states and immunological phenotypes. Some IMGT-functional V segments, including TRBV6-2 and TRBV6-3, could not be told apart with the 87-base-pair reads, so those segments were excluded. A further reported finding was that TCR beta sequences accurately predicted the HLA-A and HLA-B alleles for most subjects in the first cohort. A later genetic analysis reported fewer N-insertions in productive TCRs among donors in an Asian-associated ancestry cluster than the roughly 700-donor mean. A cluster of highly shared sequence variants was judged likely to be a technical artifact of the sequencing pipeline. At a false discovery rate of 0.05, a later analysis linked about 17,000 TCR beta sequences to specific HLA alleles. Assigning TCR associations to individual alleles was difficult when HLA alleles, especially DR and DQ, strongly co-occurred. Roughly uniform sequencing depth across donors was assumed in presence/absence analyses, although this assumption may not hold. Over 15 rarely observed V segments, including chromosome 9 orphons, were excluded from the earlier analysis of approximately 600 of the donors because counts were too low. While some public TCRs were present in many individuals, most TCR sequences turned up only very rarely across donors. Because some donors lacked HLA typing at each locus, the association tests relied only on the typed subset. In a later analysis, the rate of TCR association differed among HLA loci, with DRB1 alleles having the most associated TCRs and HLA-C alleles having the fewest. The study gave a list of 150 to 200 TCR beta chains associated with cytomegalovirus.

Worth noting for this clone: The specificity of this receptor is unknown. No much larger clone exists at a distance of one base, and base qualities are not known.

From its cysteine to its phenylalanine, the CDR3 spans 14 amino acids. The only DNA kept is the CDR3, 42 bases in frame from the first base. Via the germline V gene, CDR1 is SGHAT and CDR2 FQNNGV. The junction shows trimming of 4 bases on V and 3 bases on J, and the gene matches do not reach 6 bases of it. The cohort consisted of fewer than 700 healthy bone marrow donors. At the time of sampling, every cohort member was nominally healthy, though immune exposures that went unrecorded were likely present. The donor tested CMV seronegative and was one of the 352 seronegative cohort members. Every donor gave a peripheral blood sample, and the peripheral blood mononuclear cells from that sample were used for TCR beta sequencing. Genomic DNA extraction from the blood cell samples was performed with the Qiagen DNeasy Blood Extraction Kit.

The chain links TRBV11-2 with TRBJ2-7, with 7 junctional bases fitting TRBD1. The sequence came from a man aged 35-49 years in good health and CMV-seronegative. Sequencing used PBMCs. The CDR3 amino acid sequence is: CASSYTAGGYEQYF. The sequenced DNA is TGTGCCAGCAGCTACACGGCAGGGGGCTACGAGCAGTACTTC.